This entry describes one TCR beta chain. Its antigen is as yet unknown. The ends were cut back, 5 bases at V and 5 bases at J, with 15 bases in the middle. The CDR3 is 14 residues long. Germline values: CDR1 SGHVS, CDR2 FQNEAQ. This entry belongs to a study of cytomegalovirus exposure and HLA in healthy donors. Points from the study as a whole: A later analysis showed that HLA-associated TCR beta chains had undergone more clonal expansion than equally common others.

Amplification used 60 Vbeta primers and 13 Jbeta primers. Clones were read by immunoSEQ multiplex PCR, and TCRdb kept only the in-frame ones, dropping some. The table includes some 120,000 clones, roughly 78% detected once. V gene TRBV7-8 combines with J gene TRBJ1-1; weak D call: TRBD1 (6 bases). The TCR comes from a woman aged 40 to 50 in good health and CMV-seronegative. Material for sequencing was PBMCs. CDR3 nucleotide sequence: TGTGCCAGCAGCCTATCTACAGGGCAGACTGAAGCTTTCTTT. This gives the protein CASSLSTGQTEAFF.